Below, 30 T cell receptor beta chains from the same sample are listed, as sequenced in a study of T cell repertoires in cytomegalovirus infection (dated by TCRdb to 2018 to 2020). TCRdb records Illumina HiSeq 1500 as the sequencer. TCRdb trimmed public reads at Q25 via fastp, called clones via MiXCR and kept in-frame beta chains. Every CDR3 protein is listed once, alongside the most common genes and DNA of its rows. This sample lists roughly 640,000 distinct CDR3 sequences; more than 20% were detected once. The top ten clonotypes cover less than 10% of the sample. Material: CD8+ T cells from PBMCs. All receptors come from a human donor in good health (CMV status not recorded). Some clones in this sample may be carry-over from other donors' samples.

The chain combines TRBV11-2 with TRBJ1-2, with no clear D. Per the germline V gene, CDR1 is SGHAT and CDR2 is FQNNGV. CDR3 length: 15 amino acids. V dropped 5 bases and J dropped 4 bases, with 17 bases sitting between them. DNA for the CDR3: TGTGCCAGCAGCCCAGCCGTCCTCTCCACCTATGGCTACACCTTC. Protein product: CASSPAVLSTYGYTF.

This clonotype was found a few times. The chain is built from TRBV7-3 and TRBJ2-3; no reliable D call. The germline gives CDR1 SGHTA, CDR2 FQGTGA. The CDR3 has 15 residues. V lost 5 bases to trimming and J lost 6 bases, with 18 bases between them. DNA for the CDR3: TGTGCCAGCAGCCCCGGTTGGAAGGGTTTGGATACGCAGTATTTT. Translated, it gives CASSPGWKGLDTQYF.

This chain joins TRBV12-3 or TRBV12-4 and TRBJ2-2, with D possibly being TRBD1 or TRBD2 (5 bases each). Trimming stripped 7 bases from V and 4 bases from J, with 22 bases between. CDR3 size: 17 residues. The CDR3 DNA follows: TGTGCCAGCACCTCGGGTTTAGGGGAGACCGGCACCGGGGAGCTGTTTTTT. It encodes CASTSGLGETGTGELFF.

Ten or more counts support this clonotype. The chain joins TRBV6-2 or TRBV6-3 to TRBJ1-1; D is perhaps TRBD1 (5 bases). There are 14 residues in the CDR3. Trimming shortened V by 5 bases and J by 1 base, and 11 bases separated the two germline ends. The germline V gene encodes CDR1 MNHEY and CDR2 SVGEGT. CDR3 nucleotides: TGTGCCAGCAGTAAGGGGCGAGGGAACACTGAAGCTTTCTTT. It encodes CASSKGRGNTEAFF.

This clonotype has a handful of counts. The V gene is TRBV7-3, the J gene TRBJ2-2, with 10 bases fitting TRBD2. The CDR3 contains 20 residues. Germline V CDR1 and CDR2: SGHTA, FQGTGA. Unmatched junction bases numbered 17, after V lost 1 base and J lost 6 bases. The CDR3 reads CASSLRASGGLHLGPGELFF. The CDR3 nucleotides are TGTGCCAGCAGCTTAAGGGCTAGCGGGGGTCTTCATTTAGGACCCGGGGAGCTGTTTTTT.

Comments on this clonotype: A junction end diverges from the germline sequence, so it may reflect a read error. The chain recombines TRBV7-2 with TRBJ2-7; a weak D match, TRBD2 (5 bases). CDR3 length: 16 amino acids. Germline V gene sequence: CDR1 SGHTA, CDR2 FQGNSA. CDR3 DNA: TGTGTCAGCAGCTCCCCGGGGTGGGGAACGTCCTACGAGCAGTACTTC. It encodes CVSSSPGWGTSYEQYF.

The chain uses TRBV28 and TRBJ2-7, with a tentative D call TRBD2 (5 bases). Germline values: CDR1 MDHEN, CDR2 SYDVKM. The V end was cut by 7 bases, the J end by 5 bases, with 15 bases between. There are 13 residues in the CDR3. In nucleotides, the CDR3 is TGTGCCAGCACCACCCGGCCGGGGAACGAGCAGTACGTC. This gives the protein CASTTRPGNEQYV.

The CDR3 loop is CAIKGEGRPADEKLFF. CDR3 DNA sequence: TGTGCCATCAAAGGGGAGGGTAGGCCTGCAGATGAAAAACTGTTTTTT. This chain connects TRBV10-3 to TRBJ1-4; the D gene is possibly TRBD1 (5 bases). Trimming removed 7 bases at V and 6 bases at J, with 21 bases between. CDR3 length equals 16 residues. In germline, CDR1 is ENHRY, CDR2 SYGVKD.

This clonotype was detected ten times or more. The chain carries TRBV7-6 and TRBJ2-3; D not certain. Germline-derived CDR1 and CDR2 are SGHVS and FNYEAQ. V was cut by 5 bases and J by 0 bases, with 3 bases left in between. The CDR3 contains 12 residues. CDR3 bases: TGTGCCAGCAGCGAAAGCACAGATACGCAGTATTTT. Its protein is CASSESTDTQYF.

The chain is built from TRBV10-3 and TRBJ2-1; TRBD1 might be the D (6 bases). The CDR3 has 12 amino acids. CDR1 and CDR2 (germline): ENHRY, SYGVKD. Trimming cost V 6 bases and J 9 bases, with 12 bases left between them. The CDR3 reads CAIRTGMSEQFF. The CDR3 nucleotides are TGTGCCATCAGAACAGGGATGAGTGAGCAGTTCTTC.

In its sample, this clonotype was seen many times. The chain uses TRBV7-8 and TRBJ2-2, with D perhaps matching TRBD1 or TRBD2 (5 bases each). The V and J ends lost 5 bases and 5 bases respectively, with 18 bases between them. Looked up from germline, CDR1 is SGHVS and CDR2 is FQNEAQ. CDR3 size: 16 residues. The CDR3 DNA reads TGTGCCAGCAGCCCCCCGGGGCTAGTGGGAACCGGGGAGCTGTTTTTT. Its translation: CASSPPGLVGTGELFF.

This clonotype was found many times. The rearrangement uses TRBV7-9 and TRBJ1-1; D gene unclear. The CDR3 loop spans 14 amino acids. V lost 2 bases and J 3 bases, leaving 10 bases between the germline ends. Germline V CDR1 and CDR2: SEHNR, FQNEAQ (reference sequence). CDR3 loop: CASSLPTLYTEAFF. The CDR3 DNA is TGTGCCAGCAGCTTACCTACACTGTACACTGAAGCTTTCTTT.

The genes are TRBV7-9 and TRBJ1-1; the match to TRBD1 covers 10 bases. V was clipped by 5 bases and J by 5 bases; unmatched bases: 5. CDR1 SEHNR and CDR2 FQNEAQ come from the germline V gene (reference sequence). The CDR3 loop spans 14 amino acids. Here the CDR3 reads CASSGGQGGTEAFF. The CDR3 bases are TGTGCCAGCAGCGGAGGACAGGGGGGGACTGAAGCTTTCTTT.

To note about this clonotype: A much larger clone is a single base away; this may be a read error. This rearrangement joins TRBV12-3 or TRBV12-4 to TRBJ1-5; D remains unclear. The CDR3 is 11 residues long. The CDR3 DNA sequence: TGTGTCAGCGACGGCAATCAGCCCCAGCATTTT. Amino acid sequence: CVSDGNQPQHF.

This clonotype was seen ten or more times. The chain carries TRBV7-6 and TRBJ2-7; 7 positions agree with TRBD1. Per germline, CDR1 SGHVS and CDR2 FNYEAQ. This CDR3 region has 15 residues. V dropped 1 base and J dropped 6; count of bases not matched to a gene: 9. The CDR3 here is CASSLGTDRVFEQYF. The CDR3 DNA is TGTGCCAGCAGCTTAGGTACCGACAGGGTTTTCGAGCAGTACTTC.

The rearrangement joins TRBV7-9 to TRBJ2-1; TRBD1 matches at 7 bases. V lost 6 bases and J lost 0; bases outside the gene matches: 8. Germline CDR1 is SEHNR and CDR2 is FQNEAQ (reference sequence). This CDR3 is 16 amino acids long. CDR3 residues: CASSPTGASSYNEQFF. The DNA for the CDR3 is TGTGCCAGCAGTCCAACAGGGGCCAGCTCCTACAATGAGCAGTTCTTC.

The V gene is TRBV28, the J gene TRBJ1-5; possibly TRBD1 for D (5 bases). Germline V CDR1 and CDR2: MDHEN, SYDVKM. The CDR3 extends over 15 amino acids. Trimming pared 7 bases from V and 4 bases from J, leaving 17 bases between. The CDR3 protein is CASTPLREANQPQHF. CDR3 bases: TGTGCCAGCACCCCCCTCAGGGAAGCAAATCAGCCCCAGCATTTT. Supplemented by reference TRBV28 and TRBJ1-5, the full variable domain reads DVKVTQSSRYLVKRTGEKVFLECVQDMDHENMFWYRQDPGLGLRLIYFSYDVKMKEKGDIPEGYSVSREKKERFSLILESASTNQTSMYLCASTPLREANQPQHFGDGTRLSIL.

Comment on this clonotype: A read error may produce the germline difference seen at one junction end. The chain is built from TRBV20-1 and TRBJ2-1; 10 bases line up with TRBD2. The CDR3 length is 13 residues. The V gene's germline CDR1 is DFQATT and CDR2 SNEGSKA (reference sequence). CDR3 region: CRARRLAGAEQFF. CDR3 nucleotides: TGCAGAGCTAGGAGGCTAGCGGGGGCAGAGCAGTTCTTC.

The table lists this clonotype with a few counts. This chain uses TRBV2 with TRBJ2-2; D is unresolved. V lost 11 bases to trimming and J lost 1 base, with 8 bases between them. This CDR3 contains 12 residues. Germline CDR1 reads SNHLY; CDR2 reads FYNNEI. The CDR3 is CAVRRNTGELFF. CDR3 coding DNA: TGTGCCGTACGGAGGAACACCGGGGAGCTGTTTTTT.

The chain employs TRBV10-3 and TRBJ2-2, with a possible D match to TRBD2 (6 bases). CDR3 length equals 16 residues. V gave up 4 bases and J gave up 4 bases, with 16 bases separating them. Germline V gene lookup returns CDR1 ENHRY and CDR2 SYGVKD. As DNA, the CDR3 is TGTGCCATCAGTGCCCCGCCGGGGAGGACCACCGGGGAGCTGTTTTTT. Amino acid sequence: CAISAPPGRTTGELFF.

There are a few counts of this clonotype. The chain combines TRBV5-1 with TRBJ2-7; TRBD1 might be the D (6 bases). CDR3 size: 14 residues. Trimming took off 6 bases at V and 3 bases at J, with 16 bases between the two ends. Germline CDR1 SGHRS, CDR2 YFSETQ. CDR3 amino acids: CASNLKTGLYEQYV. The DNA of the CDR3 is TGCGCCAGCAATCTCAAGACAGGCCTCTACGAGCAGTACGTC.

This clonotype was seen at least ten times. CDR3 sequence reads: CSARDQEVNYGYTF. CDR3 coding DNA: TGCAGTGCTAGAGATCAAGAGGTGAACTATGGCTACACCTTC. The chain carries TRBV20-1 and TRBJ1-2; D remains ambiguous. The CDR3 extends over 14 amino acids. Trimming pared 0 bases from V and 2 bases from J, leaving 10 bases between. The germline gives CDR1 DFQATT, CDR2 SNEGSKA (reference sequence).

This clonotype was picked up a small number of times. V gene TRBV15 combines with J gene TRBJ2-1; D is unclear. Germline lookup yields CDR1 LNHNV and CDR2 YYDKDF (reference sequence). Trimming shortened V by 6 bases and J by 8 bases, and 14 bases separated the two germline ends. There are 13 residues in the CDR3. The CDR3 DNA reads TGTGCCACCAGATCTACCGTTCGGGATGAGCAGTTCTTC. Protein: CATRSTVRDEQFF.

The chain combines TRBV20-1 with TRBJ1-1, with unresolved D. CDR3 length equals 16 residues. Trimming removed 0 bases at V and 1 base at J, with 15 bases between. Germline values: CDR1 DFQATT, CDR2 SNEGSKA (reference sequence). Written as DNA, the CDR3 is TGCAGTGCTAGAGATAATCATGACGAGGCGAACACTGAAGCTTTCTTT. Its translation: CSARDNHDEANTEAFF.

This clonotype was seen at least ten times. The gene calls are TRBV6-2 or TRBV6-3 and TRBJ1-5; TRBD1 matches at 7 bases. There are 15 residues in the CDR3. V shed 6 bases and J 2 bases; nucleotides not matched to a gene: 7. Germline V CDR1 and CDR2: MNHEY, SVGEGT. The CDR3 loop is CASSAGTEGNQPQHF. CDR3 DNA sequence: TGTGCCAGCAGCGCCGGGACAGAAGGCAATCAGCCCCAGCATTTT.

The chain is built from TRBV6-6 and TRBJ2-7; TRBD1 matches at 9 bases. J lost 4 bases, V lost 2 bases, and 6 bases had no gene match. The CDR3 runs to 15 residues. Germline V gives CDR1 MNHNY, CDR2 SVGAGI (reference sequence). The CDR3 region has the DNA TGTGCCAGCAGTTACGCCGGGACAGGGCCTTACGAGCAGTACGTC. Amino acid sequence: CASSYAGTGPYEQYV.

The genes are TRBV12-3 or TRBV12-4 and TRBJ1-2, with 7 positions matching TRBD1. The CDR3 extends over 14 amino acids. After removal of 7 bases from V and 4 bases from J, the junction contained 9 bases not matched to a gene. CDR3 region: CASTNAPGGYGYTF. The CDR3 coding sequence is TGTGCCAGCACCAACGCCCCAGGGGGCTATGGCTACACCTTC.

A word on this clonotype: The CDR3 carries no conserved terminal phenylalanine or tryptophan, so it likely arises from a read error. It is unclear where the CDR3 begins or ends on the DNA, so no DNA is shown, and the CDR3 is as TCRdb lists it. The J gene is TRBJ2-7, the V gene TRBV28; the table calls TRBD2, which could not be checked here. Germline V CDR1 and CDR2: MDHEN, SYDVKM. The length of the CDR3 is 13 amino acids, counting both ends. The CDR3 spells CASSPSGLTSSDI.

The chain carries TRBV12-5 and TRBJ2-5; 7 nucleotides align to TRBD1. The ends lost 3 bases at V and 2 bases at J; junction bases unmatched: 12. CDR3 length: 17 residues. Looked up from germline, CDR1 is LGHNT and CDR2 is FRNRAP. The CDR3 DNA sequence: TGTGCTAGTGGTTTCCAACTGTCGGGACAGACGCAAGAGACCCAGTACTTC. As protein: CASGFQLSGQTQETQYF.

The chain uses TRBV28 and TRBJ2-3; 8 nucleotides line up with TRBD2. The CDR3 runs to 13 residues. Trimming at V came to 11 bases and at J to 3 bases, leaving 7 bases not matched to a gene. Germline lookup yields CDR1 MDHEN and CDR2 SYDVKM. CDR3 sequence (DNA): TGTGCCGGACGGGGGGGGTCGACAGATACGCAGTATTTT. Amino acids: CAGRGGSTDTQYF.